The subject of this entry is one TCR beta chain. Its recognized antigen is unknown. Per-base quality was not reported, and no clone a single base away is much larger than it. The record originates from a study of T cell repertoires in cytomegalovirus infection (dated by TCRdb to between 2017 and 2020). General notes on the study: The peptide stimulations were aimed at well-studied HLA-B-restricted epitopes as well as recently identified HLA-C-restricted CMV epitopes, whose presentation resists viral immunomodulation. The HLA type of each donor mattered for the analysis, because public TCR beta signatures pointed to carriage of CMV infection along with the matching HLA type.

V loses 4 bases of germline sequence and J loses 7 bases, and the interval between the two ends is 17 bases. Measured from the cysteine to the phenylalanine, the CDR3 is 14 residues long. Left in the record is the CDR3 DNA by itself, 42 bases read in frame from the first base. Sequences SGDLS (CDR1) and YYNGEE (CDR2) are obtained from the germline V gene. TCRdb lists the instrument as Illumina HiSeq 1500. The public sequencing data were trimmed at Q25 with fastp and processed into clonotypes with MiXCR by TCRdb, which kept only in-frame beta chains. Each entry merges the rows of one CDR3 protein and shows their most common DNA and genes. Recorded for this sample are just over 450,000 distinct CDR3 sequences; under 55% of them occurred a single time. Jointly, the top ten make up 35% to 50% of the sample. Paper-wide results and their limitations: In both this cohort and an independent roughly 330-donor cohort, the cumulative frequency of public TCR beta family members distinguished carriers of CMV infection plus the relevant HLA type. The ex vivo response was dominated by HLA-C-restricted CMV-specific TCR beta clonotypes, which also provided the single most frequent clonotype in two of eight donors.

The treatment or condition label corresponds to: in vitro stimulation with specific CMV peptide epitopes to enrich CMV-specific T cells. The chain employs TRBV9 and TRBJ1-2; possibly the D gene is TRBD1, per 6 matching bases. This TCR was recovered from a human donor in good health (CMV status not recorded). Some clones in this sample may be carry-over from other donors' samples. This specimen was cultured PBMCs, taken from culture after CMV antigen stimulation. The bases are TGTGCCAGCAGCCCACGAGGGGGGACATTTGGCTACACCTTC. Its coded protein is CASSPRGGTFGYTF.